The rows below give T cell receptor beta chains drawn from one sample of a study of shared clonotypes between healthy human individuals. Generated by immunoSEQ multiplex PCR, the TCRdb table keeps only in-frame clones and is missing some. The sample lists around 1,900,000 clones; just under 95% were seen once. Sequenced: naive CD8+ T cells from PBMCs. The receptors derive from a man in his late teens or twenties in good health. Some clones in this sample may be carry-over from other donors' samples. Each CDR3 is given with its conserved first and last residue. D genes are given only for firm matches. The listing skips clone size in some rows; elsewhere it reads once, few, many or a size class.

cdr3_aa | cdr3_nt | clone_size | cdr3_length | j_call | d_call | v_call
CAWATDPTDTQYF | TGTGCCTGGGCGACGGACCCCACAGATACGCAGTATTTT | NA | 13 | TRBJ2-3 | NA | TRBV30
CASSLDFRTLSGSSNEQFF | TGTGCCAGCAGCTTGGATTTCCGGACTCTGAGCGGGAGCTCCAATGAGCAGTTCTTC | NA | 19 | TRBJ2-1 | TRBD2 | TRBV5-6
CASNGLAGVSDTGELFF | TGTGCCAGCAACGGACTAGCGGGAGTGTCGGACACCGGGGAGCTGTTTTTT | NA | 17 | TRBJ2-2 | TRBD2 | TRBV28
CSGRTSYGYTF | TGCAGCGGCAGAACGAGCTATGGCTACACCTTC | NA | 11 | TRBJ1-2 | NA | TRBV29-1
CASSLGPTGRSSYEQYF | TGTGCCAGCAGTTTAGGCCCCACTGGCAGAAGCTCCTACGAGCAGTACTTC | NA | 17 | TRBJ2-7 | NA | TRBV27
CASSPAPGWGATDTQYF | TGTGCCAGCAGCCCCGCCCCAGGGTGGGGGGCCACAGATACGCAGTATTTT | NA | 17 | TRBJ2-3 | NA | TRBV9
CASSASGSYEQYF | TGTGCCAGCAGCGCTAGCGGGAGTTACGAGCAGTACTTC | once | 13 | TRBJ2-7 | TRBD2 | TRBV27
CARSRGSYEQYF | TGTGCCAGAAGCAGGGGATCCTACGAGCAGTACTTC | NA | 12 | TRBJ2-7 | NA | TRBV5-3
CASSLGGDSSYEQYF | TGTGCCAGCAGTTTGGGGGGGGACAGCTCCTACGAGCAGTACTTC | NA | 15 | TRBJ2-7 | NA | TRBV27
CASSHNQGADKNIQYF | TGTGCCAGCAGCCATAATCAGGGGGCCGATAAAAACATTCAGTACTTC | NA | 16 | TRBJ2-4 | TRBD1 | TRBV14
CASSLTADREGNTEAFF | TGCGCCAGCAGTCTCACCGCTGATCGGGAAGGGAACACTGAAGCTTTCTTT | NA | 17 | TRBJ1-1 | NA | TRBV23-1
CASSIETGGNTEAFF | TGCGCCAGCAGCATCGAGACAGGGGGGAACACTGAAGCTTTCTTT | NA | 15 | TRBJ1-1 | TRBD1 | TRBV5-1
CASSKSPANTEAFF | TGTGCCAGCAGCAAAAGTCCGGCAAACACTGAAGCTTTCTTT | once | 14 | TRBJ1-1 | NA | TRBV21-1
CASSHQTRVGAIYNEQFF | TGTGCCAGCAGCCACCAAACCCGAGTAGGGGCCATCTACAATGAGCAGTTCTTC | NA | 18 | TRBJ2-1 | NA | TRBV11-2
CASSQAARGSLPQDEQYF | TGCGCCAGCAGCCAAGCGGCCCGGGGGTCACTACCACAGGACGAGCAGTACTTC | NA | 18 | TRBJ2-7 | NA | TRBV4-3
CASSSTGDPYNEQFF | TGTGCCAGCAGTTCGACGGGGGACCCTTACAATGAGCAGTTCTTC | NA | 15 | TRBJ2-1 | NA | TRBV6-5
CASSSHLSGTRYGYTF | TGTGCCAGCAGCTCCCATTTGTCCGGGACACGCTATGGCTACACCTTC | NA | 16 | TRBJ1-2 | NA | TRBV9
CASSLGTSGFYEQYF | TGTGCCAGCAGTTTAGGGACTAGCGGATTCTACGAGCAGTACTTC | once | 15 | TRBJ2-7 | TRBD2 | TRBV28
CASSLGPGSTNEQYF | TGTGCCAGCAGCTTAGGTCCAGGGTCCACCAACGAGCAGTACTTC | NA | 15 | TRBJ2-7 | NA | TRBV13
CASSLGPFGSGELFF | TGTGCCAGCAGCTTAGGCCCCTTTGGGTCCGGGGAGCTGTTTTTT | NA | 15 | TRBJ2-2 | NA | TRBV11-2
CASKPQGSDGYTF | TGTGCCAGCAAACCACAGGGGTCAGATGGCTACACCTTC | NA | 13 | TRBJ1-2 | TRBD1 | TRBV27
CASSLGGQGKDEQYF | TGCGCCAGCAGTTTGGGGGGACAGGGGAAGGACGAGCAGTACTTC | NA | 15 | TRBJ2-7 | TRBD1 | TRBV23-1
CASNGRSSYNEQFF | TGTGCCAGCAATGGCAGGAGCTCCTACAATGAGCAGTTCTTC | NA | 14 | TRBJ2-1 | NA | TRBV7-9
CASSLSGQGLAYEQYF | TGTGCCAGCAGTTTATCGGGACAGGGGTTAGCCTACGAGCAGTACTTC | NA | 16 | TRBJ2-7 | TRBD1 | TRBV27
CSVEGQAESSYNEQFF | TGCAGCGTTGAAGGACAAGCGGAGAGCTCCTACAATGAGCAGTTCTTC | NA | 16 | TRBJ2-1 | NA | TRBV29-1
CASSGGPGPDTQYF | TGTGCCAGCAGTGGGGGCCCAGGCCCAGATACGCAGTATTTT | NA | 14 | TRBJ2-3 | NA | TRBV28
CASSYTPGAPEAFF | TGTGCCAGCAGCTATACCCCAGGGGCCCCTGAAGCTTTCTTT | NA | 14 | TRBJ1-1 | NA | TRBV7-3
CASSITPGNNEQFF | TGTGCCAGCAGCATTACTCCGGGTAACAATGAGCAGTTCTTC | NA | 14 | TRBJ2-1 | NA | TRBV27
CSVESKPEARVHNEQFF | TGCAGCGTTGAATCAAAACCGGAGGCTAGGGTTCACAATGAGCAGTTCTTC | NA | 17 | TRBJ2-1 | NA | TRBV29-1
CASSASGTSGRGAGEQFF | TGTGCCAGCAGCGCTTCCGGGACTAGCGGGAGAGGGGCCGGTGAGCAGTTCTTC | NA | 18 | TRBJ2-1 | TRBD2 | TRBV9
CSATPGGRNEQFF | TGCAGCGCCACTCCAGGGGGCAGGAATGAGCAGTTCTTC | once | 13 | TRBJ2-1 | TRBD1 | TRBV29-1
CASSGAGGGSYEQYF | TGTGCCAGCAGTGGGGCGGGAGGGGGATCCTACGAGCAGTACTTC | NA | 15 | TRBJ2-7 | TRBD2 | TRBV28
CAWSVSTSGRQFF | TGTGCCTGGAGTGTGAGCACTAGCGGGCGGCAGTTCTTC | NA | 13 | TRBJ2-1 | TRBD2 | TRBV30
CASSGSGGNEKLFF | TGTGCCAGCAGCGGATCGGGGGGAAATGAAAAACTGTTTTTT | NA | 14 | TRBJ1-4 | NA | TRBV11-2
CAWSKGLLSTDEQFF | TGTGCCTGGAGTAAGGGACTACTTTCAACCGATGAGCAGTTCTTC | NA | 15 | TRBJ2-1 | TRBD2 | TRBV30
CASSPTDRDEQYF | TGTGCCAGCAGCCCAACGGACAGGGACGAGCAGTACTTC | once | 13 | TRBJ2-7 | TRBD1 | TRBV9
CASSPNRDYEQYF | TGTGCCAGCAGCCCCAACAGAGACTACGAGCAGTACTTC | NA | 13 | TRBJ2-7 | NA | TRBV27
CASSFGGSSEAFF | TGTGCCAGCAGTTTCGGTGGTAGCTCTGAAGCTTTCTTT | NA | 13 | TRBJ1-1 | NA | TRBV28
CASSYEAGEGPDTQYF | TGTGCCAGCAGTTACGAGGCGGGAGAGGGTCCAGATACGCAGTATTTT | NA | 16 | TRBJ2-3 | TRBD2 | TRBV6-6
CASSTSGSPGELFF | TGTGCCAGCAGCACTAGCGGGAGCCCCGGGGAGCTGTTTTTT | NA | 14 | TRBJ2-2 | TRBD2 | TRBV9
CASSLGRTIIYGYTF | TGTGCCAGCAGTTTAGGACGGACGATAATCTATGGCTACACCTTC | NA | 15 | TRBJ1-2 | NA | TRBV28
CASSDRGGIEKLFF | TGTGCCAGCAGCGACAGGGGAGGCATTGAAAAACTGTTTTTT | once | 14 | TRBJ1-4 | TRBD1 | TRBV6-5
CASSFGSRDLNTEAFF | TGCGCCAGCAGCTTCGGATCCAGGGACTTGAACACTGAAGCTTTCTTT | NA | 16 | TRBJ1-1 | NA | TRBV5-1